This passage covers 32 T cell receptor beta chains from one sample sequenced in a study of PD-1 blockade in classical Hodgkin lymphoma. The time point denotes: cycle 4 day 1 (C4D1), after 6 weeks of nivolumab. Relapse was seen in all patients after autologous stem cell transplantation, and brentuximab vedotin exposure was variable. The method was immunoSEQ multiplex PCR; TCRdb's version includes in-frame clones alone and lacks a portion of them. This table holds tens of thousands of clones, about 90% found once. The source was peripheral blood mononuclear cells (PBMCs), collected before the fourth cycle of nivolumab. The receptor set was obtained from a human donor with classical Hodgkin lymphoma.

This rearrangement joins TRBV11-2 to TRBJ2-1; D may correspond to TRBD1 or TRBD2 (6 bases each). This CDR3 has 11 amino acids. CDR1 and CDR2 from the germline V gene are SGHAT and FQNNGV. Trimming shortened V by 5 bases and J by 8 bases, and 7 bases separated the two germline ends. CDR3: CASSGGHEQFF. In DNA, the CDR3 is TGTGCCAGCAGCGGGGGGCATGAGCAGTTCTTC.

This chain links TRBV6-5 with TRBJ1-2; D is perhaps TRBD1 (5 bases). Germline V lookup: CDR1 MNHEY, CDR2 SVGAGI. The CDR3 runs to 10 residues. V dropped 10 bases and J dropped 5 bases, with 8 bases sitting between them. The CDR3 loop is CATQGYGYTF. The CDR3 region has the DNA TGTGCCACGCAGGGTTATGGCTACACCTTC.

V usage is TRBV6-1 and J usage is TRBJ1-3; no clear D. The CDR3 runs 14 residues. In germline, CDR1 is MNHNS, CDR2 SASEGT. Trimming took off 8 bases at V and 0 bases at J, with 11 bases between the two ends. The DNA for the CDR3 is TGTGCCAGCGGGCTTCTGATCTCTGGAAACACCATATATTTT. This sequence encodes CASGLLISGNTIYF.

The rearrangement joins TRBV5-1 to TRBJ1-1; the match to TRBD1 covers 9 bases. The CDR3 is made up of 17 amino acids. With 3 bases clipped from V and 0 bases from J, the junction kept 9 bases outside the gene matches. CDR1 is SGHRS, CDR2 YFSETQ, per germline. DNA for the CDR3: TGCGCCAGCAGCTCTATAGGGACAGGGCGTCTGAACACTGAAGCTTTCTTT. It translates to CASSSIGTGRLNTEAFF.

About this clone: One junction end disagrees with the germline gene, perhaps due to a read error. V is TRBV7-7 and J is TRBJ2-7, with TRBD1 as a possible D gene (5 bases). The CDR3 sequence is 17 residues long. In germline, CDR1 is SSHAT, CDR2 FNYEAQ (reference sequence). This chain's CDR3 is CASSLGPGGVGVYEQYF. The CDR3 DNA follows: TGTGCTAGCAGCTTAGGACCGGGTGGGGTAGGGGTCTACGAGCAGTACTTC.

V usage is TRBV5-1 and J usage is TRBJ1-3; a possible D gene is TRBD1 (6 bases). The CDR3 extends over 15 amino acids. The V gene's germline CDR1 is SGHRS and CDR2 YFSETQ. The germline V and J ends were trimmed by 0 bases and 4 bases, with 11 bases remaining between them. CDR3 amino acids: CASSLGQASGNTIYF. DNA of the CDR3: TGCGCCAGCAGCTTGGGACAGGCATCGGGAAACACCATATATTTT.

This chain links TRBV2 with TRBJ2-1; D not certain. Germline CDR1 and CDR2: SNHLY and FYNNEI. The CDR3 consists of 13 residues. V lost 8 bases to trimming and J lost 6 bases, with 14 bases between them. CDR3 in amino acids: CASRAATSNEQFF. CDR3 DNA: TGTGCCAGCCGGGCGGCTACGTCCAATGAGCAGTTCTTC. Based on the CDR3 plus reference TRBV2 and TRBJ2-1, the full variable domain is EPEVTQTPSHQVTQMGQEVILRCVPISNHLYFYWYRQILGQKVEFLVSFYNNEISEKSEIFDDQFSVERPDGSNFTLKIRSTKLEDSAMYFCASRAATSNEQFFGPGTRLTVL.

This CDR3 is CSVEVGRGHTEAFF. In DNA, the CDR3 is TGCAGCGTTGAAGTCGGGCGGGGTCACACTGAAGCTTTCTTT. The gene calls are TRBV29-1 and TRBJ1-1; D unresolved. CDR3 length: 14 residues. With 1 base removed from V and 3 bases from J, the gap between germline ends came to 12 bases. Germline loops: CDR1 SQVTM, CDR2 ANQGSEA.

DNA of the CDR3: TGTGCCAGGAGCGTGACTAGCGGGGGGGGAGATACGCAGTATTTT. Translated, it gives CARSVTSGGGDTQYF. The gene calls are TRBV2 and TRBJ2-3; 14 bases line up with TRBD2. The CDR3 has 15 residues. Trimming took 9 bases from V and 5 from J; bases not matched to a gene: 7. Germline CDR1 reads SNHLY; CDR2 reads FYNNEI.

This sequence joins TRBV28 and TRBJ2-7; D remains ambiguous. CDR3 size: 13 residues. Germline-derived CDR1 and CDR2 are MDHEN and SYDVKM. V lost 8 bases and J 2 bases, leaving 13 bases between the germline ends. CDR3 nucleotides: TGTGCCAGCTCACTCGGGCACGCCTACGAGCAGTACTTC. Protein product: CASSLGHAYEQYF. Based on the CDR3 plus reference TRBV28 and TRBJ2-7, the full variable domain is DVKVTQSSRYLVKRTGEKVFLECVQDMDHENMFWYRQDPGLGLRLIYFSYDVKMKEKGDIPEGYSVSREKKERFSLILESASTNQTSMYLCASSLGHAYEQYFGPGTRLTVT.

The CDR3 sequence is CASTSRPDTQYF. For the CDR3, the DNA is TGTGCCAGCACCTCCCGGCCAGATACGCAGTATTTT. The chain uses TRBV2 and TRBJ2-3; D is unresolved. Trimming pared 7 bases from V and 4 bases from J, leaving 9 bases between. Germline CDR1 SNHLY, CDR2 FYNNEI. The CDR3 contains 12 residues.

V is TRBV5-1 and J is TRBJ1-5; D is undetermined. CDR3 length equals 16 residues. Trimming stripped 5 bases from V and 1 base from J, with 16 bases between. Per the germline V gene, CDR1 is SGHRS and CDR2 is YFSETQ. The CDR3 sequence is CASSEQPVGSNQPQHF. The CDR3 DNA sequence: TGCGCCAGCAGTGAACAGCCGGTCGGGAGCAATCAGCCCCAGCATTTT.

The V and J genes are TRBV5-1 and TRBJ1-6; D not certain. Trimming removed 2 bases from V and 4 bases from J, with 10 bases in between. Germline assignment: CDR1 SGHRS and CDR2 YFSETQ. This CDR3 has 15 residues. For the CDR3, the DNA is TGCGCCAGCAGCTTTTCATCCGATTATAATTCACCCCTCCACTTT. Protein product: CASSFSSDYNSPLHF. Drawing the rest from reference TRBV5-1 and TRBJ1-6, the complete variable domain is KAGVTQTPRYLIKTRGQQVTLSCSPISGHRSVSWYQQTPGQGLQFLFEYFSETQRNKGNFPGRFSGRQFSNSRSEMNVSTLELGDSALYLCASSFSSDYNSPLHFGNGTRLTVT.

The J gene is TRBJ2-7, the V gene TRBV27; D ambiguous. V lost 7 bases and J lost 0, with 7 bases in between. In germline, CDR1 is MNHEY, CDR2 SMNVEV (reference sequence). The CDR3 is made up of 12 amino acids. The CDR3 DNA reads as TGTGCCAGCAAAAAAAACTCCTACGAGCAGTACTTC. Its translation is CASKKNSYEQYF.

This chain links TRBV15 with TRBJ2-7; no firm D call. The V and J ends lost 4 bases and 6 bases respectively, with 13 bases between them. The germline V gene has CDR1 LNHNV and CDR2 YYDKDF (reference sequence). This CDR3 comprises 13 residues. The CDR3 loop is CATSTSRTTEQYF. CDR3 DNA sequence: TGTGCCACCAGCACATCTCGAACAACCGAGCAGTACTTC.

The chain employs TRBV10-2 and TRBJ2-7; the match to TRBD2 covers 8 bases. J was trimmed by 0 bases and V by 6 bases; bases with no gene match: 1. Germline V CDR1 and CDR2: WSHSY, SAAADI. The CDR3 covers 13 residues. CDR3 in DNA: TGCGCCAGCAGGCTAGCGGGCTCCTACGAGCAGTACTTC. Its protein product is CASRLAGSYEQYF.

The chain recombines TRBV14 with TRBJ2-2, with 7 bases fitting TRBD1. Trimming at V came to 1 base and at J to 4 bases, leaving 9 bases not matched to a gene. Per the germline V gene, CDR1 is SGHDN and CDR2 is FVKESK. The CDR3 runs to 17 residues. Here the CDR3 DNA reads TGTGCCAGCAGCCAAGTTCATGGGACAGCGATCACCGGGGAGCTGTTTTTT. Amino acid sequence: CASSQVHGTAITGELFF. Together with reference TRBV14 and TRBJ2-2, the CDR3 gives the full variable domain: EAGVTQFPSHSVIEKGQTVTLRCDPISGHDNLYWYRRVMGKEIKFLLHFVKESKQDESGMPNNRFLAERTGGTYSTLKVQPAELEDSGVYFCASSQVHGTAITGELFFGEGSRLTVL.

The chain carries TRBV7-2 and TRBJ2-7; D is unclear. CDR1 and CDR2 (germline): SGHTA, FQGNSA. The CDR3 sequence is 11 residues long. Trimming stripped 4 bases from V and 3 bases from J, with 4 bases between. The CDR3 region has the DNA TGTGCCAGCAGCTCCGACTACGAGCAGTACTTC. This gives the protein CASSSDYEQYF.

This chain connects TRBV5-1 to TRBJ1-6, with D possibly TRBD1 on 5 matching bases. The CDR3 has 14 amino acids. V lost 1 base, J lost 7 bases, and 9 bases lay in between. Looked up from germline, CDR1 is SGHRS and CDR2 is YFSETQ. The CDR3 here is CASSLTGVNSPLHF. The CDR3 DNA sequence: TGCGCCAGCAGCTTGACAGGAGTCAATTCACCCCTCCACTTT.

This chain links TRBV7-9 with TRBJ1-2, with TRBD1 matching over 11 bases. This CDR3 region has 15 residues. The trim removed 4 bases at V and 2 bases at J, leaving 3 bases unmatched. Germline V gene data show CDR1 as SEHNR and CDR2 as FQNEAQ (reference sequence). The DNA for the CDR3 is TGTGCCAGCAGCTCGGGACAGGGGGTGAACTATGGCTACACCTTC. It codes for CASSSGQGVNYGYTF. The full variable domain, with the rest looked up from reference TRBV7-9 and TRBJ1-2, is DTGVSQNPRHKITKRGQNVTFRCDPISEHNRLYWYRQTLGQGPEFLTYFQNEAQLEKSRLLSDRFSAERPKGSFSTLEIQRTEQGDSAMYLCASSSGQGVNYGYTFGSGTRLTVV.

This sequence joins TRBV29-1 and TRBJ1-3; no firm D call. Trimming removed 4 bases at V and 3 bases at J, with 16 bases between. The CDR3 is 15 residues long. The germline V gene encodes CDR1 SQVTM and CDR2 ANQGSEA. CDR3 in DNA: TGCAGCGTTGGTAAGTGCGAGAACTGTGGAAACACCATATATTTT. Translating it yields CSVGKCENCGNTIYF.

The V gene is TRBV6-5, the J gene TRBJ1-1; D might be TRBD1 (6 bases). CDR1 is MNHEY and CDR2 is SVGAGI in the germline V gene. Deletions cut 1 base from V and 6 bases from J, with 15 bases between. There are 15 residues in the CDR3. CDR3 protein: CASSYFDRLKPEAFF. CDR3 DNA sequence: TGTGCCAGCAGTTACTTCGACAGGCTTAAGCCTGAAGCTTTCTTT.

The rearrangement uses TRBV10-1 and TRBJ2-7, with TRBD2 matching 7 bases. The germline gives CDR1 WNHNN, CDR2 SYGVQD (reference sequence). Unmatched junction bases numbered 0, after V lost 2 bases and J lost 2 bases. CDR3 length: 13 amino acids. The CDR3 bases are TGCGCCAGCAGTGAGGGACTAGCCTACGAGCAGTACTTC. Residues: CASSEGLAYEQYF.

The V call is TRBV18, the J call TRBJ1-5, with 7 bases matching TRBD1. V gave up 4 bases and J gave up 6 bases; unmatched junction bases: 15. The V gene's germline CDR1 is KGHSH and CDR2 LQKENI. This CDR3 region has 17 residues. The CDR3 sequence is CASSLLLLPGGSQPQHF. CDR3 sequence (DNA): TGTGCCAGCTCACTCCTACTTCTGCCAGGGGGATCTCAGCCCCAGCATTTT.

This chain uses TRBV5-6 with TRBJ2-5, with TRBD1 matching 8 bases. The CDR3 consists of 14 residues. V lost 4 bases, J lost 2 bases, and 4 bases stayed unmatched. Looked up from germline, CDR1 is SGHDT and CDR2 is YYEEEE. The CDR3 coding sequence is TGTGCCAGCAGCCACGGGACAGGACAAGAGACCCAGTACTTC. Protein sequence: CASSHGTGQETQYF.

The chain uses TRBV9 and TRBJ2-2, with 12 bases aligning to TRBD1. This CDR3 contains 16 residues. Germline CDR1 is SGDLS and CDR2 is YYNGEE. Losses at the gene ends were 6 bases for V and 6 bases for J; bases not matched to a gene: 9. The CDR3 region has the DNA TGTGCCAGCAATCCGGGGACAGGGGGCTTTGCCGGGGAGCTGTTTTTT. Translation gives CASNPGTGGFAGELFF.

This chain joins TRBV6-5 and TRBJ2-7; weak D call: TRBD1 (6 bases). The length of the CDR3 is 14 residues. Germline CDR1 and CDR2: MNHEY and SVGAGI. V dropped 5 bases and J dropped 1 base, with 12 bases sitting between them. CDR3 nucleotides: TGTGCCAGCAGTAGAACAGGGACGTCCTACGAGCAGTACTTC. Translated, it gives CASSRTGTSYEQYF.

The J gene is TRBJ1-2, the V gene TRBV29-1; possible D gene TRBD1, 5 bases. The V end lost 1 base, the J end lost 3 bases, and 15 bases lay between the germline ends. The V gene's germline CDR1 is SQVTM and CDR2 ANQGSEA. The CDR3 extends over 15 amino acids. Here the CDR3 DNA reads TGCAGCGTTGAAGTTTGGGCGTCCAGGGACTATGGCTACACCTTC. It specifies CSVEVWASRDYGYTF.

This rearrangement joins TRBV2 to TRBJ1-5; D possibly corresponds to TRBD1 (6 bases). Germline values: CDR1 SNHLY, CDR2 FYNNEI. This CDR3 has 14 residues. V was trimmed by 5 bases and J by 10 bases, leaving 18 bases between them. The CDR3 nucleotides read TGTGCCAGCAGTACCGGACAGAAAATCAGCCCCCAGCATTTT. Protein sequence: CASSTGQKISPQHF.

The rearrangement links TRBV6-5 to TRBJ2-7; TRBD2 matches at 11 bases. CDR1 and CDR2 from the germline V gene are MNHEY and SVGAGI. Germline trimming cut 5 bases from V and 4 bases from J; bases unmatched to any gene: 7. This CDR3 is 15 amino acids long. The CDR3 region has the DNA TGTGCCAGCAGTCTTAGCGGGGGGGCGTATTACGAGCAGTACTTC. It codes for CASSLSGGAYYEQYF.

V and J are TRBV13 and TRBJ1-1; D gene uncertain. Germline loops: CDR1 PRHDT, CDR2 FYEKMQ (reference sequence). The CDR3 loop spans 12 amino acids. Trimming left V 3 bases short and J 3 bases short, with 5 bases between. The DNA for the CDR3 is TGTGCCAGCAGCTTCTTCGACACTGAAGCTTTCTTT. This encodes CASSFFDTEAFF.

V and J are TRBV6-1 and TRBJ1-4, with TRBD1 matching 7 bases. Germline CDR1 and CDR2: MNHNS and SASEGT. The CDR3 runs to 16 residues. With V trimmed by 2 bases and J by 9 bases, 12 bases remained unmatched. The CDR3 DNA sequence: TGTGCCAGCAGTGAAACAGGGGTACTAGGGAATCAAAAACTGTTTTTT. It is translated as CASSETGVLGNQKLFF.